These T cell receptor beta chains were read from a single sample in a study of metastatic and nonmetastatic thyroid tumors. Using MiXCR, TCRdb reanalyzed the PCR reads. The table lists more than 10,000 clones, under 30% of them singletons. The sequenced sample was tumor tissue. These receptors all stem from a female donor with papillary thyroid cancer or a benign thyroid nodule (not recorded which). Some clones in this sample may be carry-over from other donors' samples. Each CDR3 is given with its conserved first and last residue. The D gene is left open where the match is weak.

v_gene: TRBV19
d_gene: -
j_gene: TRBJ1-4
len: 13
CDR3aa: CASNRGFNEKLFF

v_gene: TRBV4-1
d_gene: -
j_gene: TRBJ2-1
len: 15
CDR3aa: CASSQAKSSYNEQFF

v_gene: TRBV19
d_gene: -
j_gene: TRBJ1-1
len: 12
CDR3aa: CASSIEGIEDFF

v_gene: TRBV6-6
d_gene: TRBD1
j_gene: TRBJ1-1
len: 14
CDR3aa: CASSYSAGGTEAFF

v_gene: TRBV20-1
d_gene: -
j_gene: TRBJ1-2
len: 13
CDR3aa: CSARDPGLDGYTF

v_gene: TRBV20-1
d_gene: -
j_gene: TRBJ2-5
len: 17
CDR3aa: CSARMLVGTLVRETQYF

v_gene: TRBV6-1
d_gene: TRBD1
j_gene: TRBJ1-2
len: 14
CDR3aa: CASSEATGGYGYTF

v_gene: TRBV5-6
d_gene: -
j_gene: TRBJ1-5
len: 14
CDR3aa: CASSLATAPGPQHF

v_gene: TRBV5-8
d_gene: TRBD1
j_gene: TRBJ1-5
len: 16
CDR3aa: CASSSLTGGWDQPQHF

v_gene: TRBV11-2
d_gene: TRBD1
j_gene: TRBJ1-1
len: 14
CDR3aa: CASSQTGGYTEAFF

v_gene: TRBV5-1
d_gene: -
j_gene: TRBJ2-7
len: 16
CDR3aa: CASSFVSPGFKNEQYF

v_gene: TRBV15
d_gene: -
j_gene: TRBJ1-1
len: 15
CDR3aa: CATSRTRGGETEAFF

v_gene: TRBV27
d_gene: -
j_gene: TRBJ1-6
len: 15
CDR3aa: CASSLLGQNNSPLHF

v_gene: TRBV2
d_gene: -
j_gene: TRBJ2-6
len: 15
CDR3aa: CANTREGSGANVLTF

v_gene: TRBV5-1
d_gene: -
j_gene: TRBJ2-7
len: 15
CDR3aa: CASSLAGGVNYEQYF

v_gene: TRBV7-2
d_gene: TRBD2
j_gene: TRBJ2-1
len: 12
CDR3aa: CASSPGRDYPYF

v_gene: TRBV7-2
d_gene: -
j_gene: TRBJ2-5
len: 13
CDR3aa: CASSLGFGETQYF

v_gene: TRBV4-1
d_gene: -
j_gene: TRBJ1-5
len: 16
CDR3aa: CASSQEGWQVPQPQHF

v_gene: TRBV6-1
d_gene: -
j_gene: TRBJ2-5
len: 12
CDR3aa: CASSVGSETQYF

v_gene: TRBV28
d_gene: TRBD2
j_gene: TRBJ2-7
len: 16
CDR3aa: CASSTRVGSGSYEQYF

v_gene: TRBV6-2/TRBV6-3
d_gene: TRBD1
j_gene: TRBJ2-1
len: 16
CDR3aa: CASIRPGTGAYNEQFF

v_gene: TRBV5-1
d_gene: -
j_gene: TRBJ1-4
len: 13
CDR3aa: CASSPTGNEKLFF

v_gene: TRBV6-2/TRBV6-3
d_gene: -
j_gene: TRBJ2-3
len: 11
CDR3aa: CASSYGDTQYF

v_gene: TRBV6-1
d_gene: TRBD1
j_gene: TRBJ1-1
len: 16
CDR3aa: CARRMTGTGGNTEAFF

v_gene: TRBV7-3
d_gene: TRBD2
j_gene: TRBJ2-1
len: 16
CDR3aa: CASSLRSGGSYNEQFF

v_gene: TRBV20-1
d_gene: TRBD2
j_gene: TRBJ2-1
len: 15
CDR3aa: CSASAREGLYNEQFF

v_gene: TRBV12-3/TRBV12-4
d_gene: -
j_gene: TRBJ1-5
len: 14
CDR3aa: CASSLLGANQPQHF

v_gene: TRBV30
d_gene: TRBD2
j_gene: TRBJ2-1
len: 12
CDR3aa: CAWREPGLGGFF

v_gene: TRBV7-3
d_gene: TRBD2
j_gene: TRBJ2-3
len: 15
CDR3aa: CASSISGGSTDTQYF

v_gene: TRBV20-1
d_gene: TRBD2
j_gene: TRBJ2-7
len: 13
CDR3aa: CSTGLAGTYEQYF

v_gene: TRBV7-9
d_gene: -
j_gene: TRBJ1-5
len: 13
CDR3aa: CASSLAVGQPQHF

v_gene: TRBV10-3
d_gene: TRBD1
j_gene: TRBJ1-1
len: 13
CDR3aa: CAISESDRGQAFF

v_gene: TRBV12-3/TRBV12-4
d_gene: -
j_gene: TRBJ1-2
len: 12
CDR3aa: CASTFLPYGYTF

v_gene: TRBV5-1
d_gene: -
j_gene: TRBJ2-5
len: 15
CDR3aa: CASSYKYMGQETQHF

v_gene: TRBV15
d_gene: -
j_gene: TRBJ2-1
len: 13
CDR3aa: CATSGDTYNEQFF

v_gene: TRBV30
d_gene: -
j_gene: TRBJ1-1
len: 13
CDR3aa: CAWSVREHTEAFF

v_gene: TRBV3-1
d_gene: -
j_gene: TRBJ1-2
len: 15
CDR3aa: CASSSRWGRNYGYTF

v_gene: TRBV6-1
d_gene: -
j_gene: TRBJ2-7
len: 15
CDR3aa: CASSLATRNFFEQYF

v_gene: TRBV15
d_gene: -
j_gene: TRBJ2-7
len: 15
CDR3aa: CATSKGMGLGYEQYF

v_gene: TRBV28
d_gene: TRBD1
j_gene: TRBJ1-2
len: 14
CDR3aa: CASSRDRGVYGYTF

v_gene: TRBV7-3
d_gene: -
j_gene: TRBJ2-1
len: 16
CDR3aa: CASSPFPLTRYNEQFF

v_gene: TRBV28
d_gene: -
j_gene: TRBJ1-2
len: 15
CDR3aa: CASSLGTSRTGCYTF

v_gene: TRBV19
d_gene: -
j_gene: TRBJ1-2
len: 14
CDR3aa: CASNRQPGGYGYTF

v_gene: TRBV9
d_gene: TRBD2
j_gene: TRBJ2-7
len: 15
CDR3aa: CASSLGGSNPYEQYF

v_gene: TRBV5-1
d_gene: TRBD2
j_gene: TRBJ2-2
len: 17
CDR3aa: CASSLSPSGGSTGELFF

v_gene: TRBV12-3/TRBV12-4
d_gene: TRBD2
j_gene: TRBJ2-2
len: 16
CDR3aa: CASTDGLAGVTGELFF

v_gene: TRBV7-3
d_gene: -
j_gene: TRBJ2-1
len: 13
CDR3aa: CASSGQGGDEQFF

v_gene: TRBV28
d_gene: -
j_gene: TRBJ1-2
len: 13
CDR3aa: CASSSGFSYGYTF

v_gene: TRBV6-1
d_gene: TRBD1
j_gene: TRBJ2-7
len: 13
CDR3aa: CASSPGGSYEQYF

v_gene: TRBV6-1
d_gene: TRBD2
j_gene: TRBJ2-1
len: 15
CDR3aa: CASKSGRAQHNEQFF

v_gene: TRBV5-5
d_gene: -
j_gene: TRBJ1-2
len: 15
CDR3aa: CASSLGALSNYGYTF